This entry features one TCR beta chain sequence. The germline gives CDR1 SGDLS, CDR2 YYNGEE. There are 15 residues in the CDR3. The V end was cut by 0 bases, the J end by 6 bases, with 16 bases between. As originally analysed: Reference gene primer amplification gave nucleated cell count estimates. Measured with immunoSEQ multiplex PCR; TCRdb has only the in-frame clones, and not every one. V, J and clone size were drawn from that table, and D and trimming were deduced from the DNA. Of about 240,000 clones in the sample, 70% to 85% were seen once. The data were taken from a study of blood T cell repertoires in COVID-19. Study-wide background: The study drew acute and convalescent COVID-19 samples from the United States, Italy and Spain. PBMCs, B-cell-depleted T cells, or T cells provided the cDNA or gDNA that made up the material.

The clonotype comes from a woman aged 80 or older with acute or convalescent COVID-19. Sequencing was carried out using peripheral blood. This chain links TRBV9 with TRBJ2-7; D is uncertain. The CDR3 coding sequence is TGTGCCAGCAGCGTAGGTGGGTGGGCTTCAGCCGAGCAGTACTTC. This sequence encodes CASSVGGWASAEQYF.